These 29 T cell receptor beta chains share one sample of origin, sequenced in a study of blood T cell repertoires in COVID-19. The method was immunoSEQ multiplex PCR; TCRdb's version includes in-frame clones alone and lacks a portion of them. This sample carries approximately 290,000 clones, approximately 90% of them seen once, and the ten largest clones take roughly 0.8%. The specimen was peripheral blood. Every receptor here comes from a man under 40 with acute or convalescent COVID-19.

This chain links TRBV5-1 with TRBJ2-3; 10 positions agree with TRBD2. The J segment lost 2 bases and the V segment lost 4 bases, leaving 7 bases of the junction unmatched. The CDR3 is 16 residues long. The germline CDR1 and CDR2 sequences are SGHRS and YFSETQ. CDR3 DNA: TGCGCCAGCAGCATCACTAGCGGGGCAGCCACAGATACGCAGTATTTT. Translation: CASSITSGAATDTQYF.

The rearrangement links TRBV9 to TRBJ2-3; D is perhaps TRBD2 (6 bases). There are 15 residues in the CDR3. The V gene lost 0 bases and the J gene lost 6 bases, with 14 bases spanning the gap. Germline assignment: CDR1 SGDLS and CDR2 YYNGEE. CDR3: CASSVALGGLDTQYF. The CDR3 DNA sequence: TGTGCCAGCAGCGTAGCATTGGGAGGTTTGGATACGCAGTATTTT.

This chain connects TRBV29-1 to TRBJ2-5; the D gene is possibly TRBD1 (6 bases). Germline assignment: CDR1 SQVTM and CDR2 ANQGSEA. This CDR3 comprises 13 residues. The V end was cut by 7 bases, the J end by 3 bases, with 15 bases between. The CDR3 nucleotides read TGCAGCGCTCGGACAGCTCTTGAAGAGACCCAGTACTTC. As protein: CSARTALEETQYF.

The CDR3 loop reads CASGQWGTGNSPLHF. CDR3 coding DNA: TGTGCCAGCGGCCAATGGGGGACAGGGAATTCACCCCTCCACTTT. The gene calls are TRBV6-2 or TRBV6-3 and TRBJ1-6, with 9 bases aligning to TRBD1. CDR1 MNHEY and CDR2 SVGEGT come from the germline V gene. The CDR3 covers 15 residues. V shed 8 bases and J 7 bases; nucleotides not matched to a gene: 9.

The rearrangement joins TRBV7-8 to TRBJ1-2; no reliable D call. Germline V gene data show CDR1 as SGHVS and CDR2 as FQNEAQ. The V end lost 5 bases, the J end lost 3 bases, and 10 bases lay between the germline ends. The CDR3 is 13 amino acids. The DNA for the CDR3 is TGTGCCAGCAGCCCCAACATGGACTATGGCTACACCTTC. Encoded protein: CASSPNMDYGYTF. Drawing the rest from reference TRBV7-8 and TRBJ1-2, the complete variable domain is GAGVSQSPRYKVAKRGQDVALRCDPISGHVSLFWYQQALGQGPEFLTYFQNEAQLDKSGLPSDRFFAERPEGSVSTLKIQRTQQEDSAVYLCASSPNMDYGYTFGSGTRLTVV.

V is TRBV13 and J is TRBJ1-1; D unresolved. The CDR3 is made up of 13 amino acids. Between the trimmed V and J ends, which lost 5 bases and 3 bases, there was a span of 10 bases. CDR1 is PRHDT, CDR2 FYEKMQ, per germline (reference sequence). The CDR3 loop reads CASSSPFYTEAFF. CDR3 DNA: TGTGCCAGCAGCAGCCCCTTTTACACTGAAGCTTTCTTT.

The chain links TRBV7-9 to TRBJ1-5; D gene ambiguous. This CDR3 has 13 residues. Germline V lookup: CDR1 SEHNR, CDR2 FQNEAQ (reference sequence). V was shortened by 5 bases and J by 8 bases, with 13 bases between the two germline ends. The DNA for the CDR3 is TGTGCCAGCAGCCCAACCATCGGGGAGCCCCAGCATTTT. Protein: CASSPTIGEPQHF.

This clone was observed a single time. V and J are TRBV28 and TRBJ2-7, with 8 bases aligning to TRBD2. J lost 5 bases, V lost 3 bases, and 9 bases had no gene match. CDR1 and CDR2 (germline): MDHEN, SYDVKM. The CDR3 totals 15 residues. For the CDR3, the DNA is TGTGCCAGCAGTTTTTTCGGGAGGGCCGGAAACGAGCAGTACTTC. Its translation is CASSFFGRAGNEQYF.

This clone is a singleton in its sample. CDR3 nucleotide sequence: TGTGCCAGCAGTGAGCGGGAGCGGGATACGCAGTATTTT. Translating it yields CASSERERDTQYF. The chain employs TRBV6-4 and TRBJ2-3, with TRBD2 matching over 7 bases. V trimming: 3 bases; J trimming: 6 bases; junction bases outside the gene matches: 3. The CDR3 is 13 residues long. Germline V gene lookup returns CDR1 MRHNA and CDR2 SNTAGT.

DNA for the CDR3: TGTGCCAGCAGCTCCCAGGGGAGTGCAAATCAGCCCCAGCATTTT. Its translation: CASSSQGSANQPQHF. The chain links TRBV7-2 to TRBJ1-5; D is possibly TRBD1 (6 bases). Looked up from germline, CDR1 is SGHTA and CDR2 is FQGNSA. Trimming took 4 bases from V and 4 from J, leaving 14 bases between them. This CDR3 is built from 15 residues. The full variable domain, completed using reference TRBV7-2 and TRBJ1-5, is GAGVSQSPSNKVTEKGKDVELRCDPISGHTALYWYRQSLGQGLEFLIYFQGNSAPDKSGLPSDRFSAERTGGSVSTLTIQRTQQEDSAVYLCASSSQGSANQPQHFGDGTRLSIL.

The CDR3 DNA follows: TGTGCCAGTAGACTCGGAGGGTCCCACGACTCCTACAATGAGCAGTTCTTC. This encodes CASRLGGSHDSYNEQFF. The chain combines TRBV27 with TRBJ2-1; weak D call: TRBD2 (6 bases). V lost 9 bases to trimming and J lost 0 bases, with 21 bases between them. Looked up from germline, CDR1 is MNHEY and CDR2 is SMNVEV (reference sequence). This CDR3 is 17 amino acids long.

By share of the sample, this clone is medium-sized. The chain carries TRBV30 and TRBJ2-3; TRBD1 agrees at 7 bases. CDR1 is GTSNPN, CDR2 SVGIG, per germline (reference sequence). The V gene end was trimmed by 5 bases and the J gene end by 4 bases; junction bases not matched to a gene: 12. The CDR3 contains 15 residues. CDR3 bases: TGTGCCTGGGGAACCGGACAGGAGTATCCAGATACGCAGTATTTT. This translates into CAWGTGQEYPDTQYF. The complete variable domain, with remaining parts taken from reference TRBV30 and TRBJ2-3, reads SQTIHQWPATLVQPVGSPLSLECTVEGTSNPNLYWYRQAAGRGLQLLFYSVGIGQISSEVPQNLSASRPQDRQFILSSKKLLLSDSGFYLCAWGTGQEYPDTQYFGPGTRLTVL.

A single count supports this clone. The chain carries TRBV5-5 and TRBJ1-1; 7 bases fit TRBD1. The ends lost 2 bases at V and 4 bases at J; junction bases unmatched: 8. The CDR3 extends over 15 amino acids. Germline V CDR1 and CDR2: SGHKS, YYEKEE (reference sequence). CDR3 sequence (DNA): TGTGCCAGCAGCTTAGTTGGGCAGGGGGTCACTGAAGCTTTCTTT. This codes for CASSLVGQGVTEAFF.

The CDR3 spells CASSSPQSEAFF. CDR3 in DNA: TGTGCCAGCAGCTCGCCCCAGTCTGAAGCTTTCTTT. V and J are TRBV5-4 and TRBJ1-1; no clear D. The CDR3 covers 12 residues. Per the germline V gene, CDR1 is SGHNT and CDR2 is YYREEE (reference sequence). Trimming left V 3 bases short and J 6 bases short, with 9 bases between.

The CDR3 nucleotides are TGTGCCAGCAGAACAGGGGGCTCTGGAAACACCATATATTTT. Protein sequence: CASRTGGSGNTIYF. The V gene is TRBV28, the J gene TRBJ1-3; the match to TRBD1 covers 8 bases. Germline lookup yields CDR1 MDHEN and CDR2 SYDVKM. The CDR3 covers 14 residues. Unmatched junction bases numbered 1, after V lost 6 bases and J lost 0 bases.

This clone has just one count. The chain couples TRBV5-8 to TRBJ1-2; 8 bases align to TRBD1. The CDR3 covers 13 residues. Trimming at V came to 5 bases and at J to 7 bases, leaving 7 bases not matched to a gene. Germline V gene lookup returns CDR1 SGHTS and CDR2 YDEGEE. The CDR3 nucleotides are TGTGCCAGCAGTCCAGACAGGGGCGGTGGCTACACCTTC. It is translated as CASSPDRGGGYTF.

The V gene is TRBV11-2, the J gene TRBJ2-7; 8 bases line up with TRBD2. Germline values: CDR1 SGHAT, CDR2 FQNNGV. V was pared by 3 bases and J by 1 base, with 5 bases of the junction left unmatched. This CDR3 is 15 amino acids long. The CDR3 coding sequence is TGTGCCAGCAGCTTTGCGGGAGGCGGGTCCTACGAGCAGTACTTC. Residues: CASSFAGGGSYEQYF.

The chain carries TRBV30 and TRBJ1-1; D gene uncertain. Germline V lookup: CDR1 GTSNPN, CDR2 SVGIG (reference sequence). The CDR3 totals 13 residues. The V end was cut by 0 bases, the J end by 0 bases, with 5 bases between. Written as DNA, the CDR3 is TGTGCCTGGAGTGTAGCGATGAACACTGAAGCTTTCTTT. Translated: CAWSVAMNTEAFF.

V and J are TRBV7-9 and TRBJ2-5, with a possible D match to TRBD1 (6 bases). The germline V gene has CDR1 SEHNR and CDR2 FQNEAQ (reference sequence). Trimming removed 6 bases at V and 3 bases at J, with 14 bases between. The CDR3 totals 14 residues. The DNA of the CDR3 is TGTGCCAGCAGGCCAGAGGACAGAGAAGAGACCCAGTACTTC. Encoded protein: CASRPEDREETQYF.

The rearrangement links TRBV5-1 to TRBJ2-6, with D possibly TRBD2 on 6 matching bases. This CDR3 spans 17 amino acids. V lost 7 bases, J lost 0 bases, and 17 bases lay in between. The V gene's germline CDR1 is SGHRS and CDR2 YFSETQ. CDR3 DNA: TGCGCCAGCTTCCGGACTTTCGGGAGCTCTGGGGCCAACGTCCTGACTTTC. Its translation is CASFRTFGSSGANVLTF.

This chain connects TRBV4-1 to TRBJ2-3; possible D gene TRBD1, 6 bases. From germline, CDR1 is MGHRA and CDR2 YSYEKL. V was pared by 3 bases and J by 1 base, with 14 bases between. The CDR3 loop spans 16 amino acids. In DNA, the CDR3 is TGCGCCAGCAGCCAGCCAGCAGGGGCTCGCACAGATACGCAGTATTTT. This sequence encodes CASSQPAGARTDTQYF.

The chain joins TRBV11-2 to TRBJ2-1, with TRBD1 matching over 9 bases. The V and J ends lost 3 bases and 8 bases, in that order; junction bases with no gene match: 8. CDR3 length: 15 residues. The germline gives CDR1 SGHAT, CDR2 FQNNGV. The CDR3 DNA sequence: TGTGCCAGCAGCTTGGGACAGGGCCCGGTCGATGAGCAGTTCTTC. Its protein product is CASSLGQGPVDEQFF.

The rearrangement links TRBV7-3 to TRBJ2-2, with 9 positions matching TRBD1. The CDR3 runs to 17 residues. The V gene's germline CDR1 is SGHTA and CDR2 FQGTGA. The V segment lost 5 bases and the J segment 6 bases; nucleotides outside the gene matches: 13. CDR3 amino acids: CASSPAPDRGKAGELFF. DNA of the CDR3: TGTGCCAGCAGCCCCGCTCCGGACAGGGGTAAAGCCGGGGAGCTGTTTTTT.

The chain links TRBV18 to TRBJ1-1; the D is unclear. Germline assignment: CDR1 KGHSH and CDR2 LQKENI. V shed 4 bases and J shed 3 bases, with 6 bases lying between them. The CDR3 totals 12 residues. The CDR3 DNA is TGTGCCAGCTCACTTCGGGACACTGAAGCTTTCTTT. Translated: CASSLRDTEAFF.

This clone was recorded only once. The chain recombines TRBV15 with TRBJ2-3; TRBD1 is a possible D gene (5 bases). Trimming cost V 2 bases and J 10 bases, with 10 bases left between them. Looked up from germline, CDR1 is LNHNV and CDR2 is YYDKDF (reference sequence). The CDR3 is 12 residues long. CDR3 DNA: TGTGCCACCAGCAGACAGCAGGGTTCGCAGTATTTT. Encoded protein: CATSRQQGSQYF.

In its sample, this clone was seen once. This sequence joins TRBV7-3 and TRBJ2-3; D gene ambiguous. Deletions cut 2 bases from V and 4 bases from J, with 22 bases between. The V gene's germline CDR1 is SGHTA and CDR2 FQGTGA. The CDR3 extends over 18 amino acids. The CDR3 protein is CASSLLLLQRKVPDTQYF. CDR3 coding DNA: TGTGCCAGCAGCTTATTACTCCTACAGAGAAAGGTCCCAGATACGCAGTATTTT. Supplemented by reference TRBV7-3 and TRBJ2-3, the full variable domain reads GAGVSQTPSNKVTEKGKYVELRCDPISGHTALYWYRQSLGQGPEFLIYFQGTGAADDSGLPNDRFFAVRPEGSVSTLKIQRTERGDSAVYLCASSLLLLQRKVPDTQYFGPGTRLTVL.

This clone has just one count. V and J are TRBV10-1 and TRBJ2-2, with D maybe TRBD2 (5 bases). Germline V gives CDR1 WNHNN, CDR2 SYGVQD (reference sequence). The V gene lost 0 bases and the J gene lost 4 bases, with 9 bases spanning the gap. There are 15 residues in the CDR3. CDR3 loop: CASSESGVGTGELFF. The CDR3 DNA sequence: TGCGCCAGCAGTGAGTCCGGGGTAGGCACCGGGGAGCTGTTTTTT.

CDR3 in amino acids: CASYELLSNQPQHF. CDR3 coding DNA: TGTGCCAGCTATGAACTACTTAGCAATCAGCCCCAGCATTTT. The chain joins TRBV6-5 to TRBJ1-5; no firm D call. The CDR3 length is 14 residues. V was shortened by 8 bases and J by 0 bases, with 11 bases between the two germline ends. Per the germline V gene, CDR1 is MNHEY and CDR2 is SVGAGI.

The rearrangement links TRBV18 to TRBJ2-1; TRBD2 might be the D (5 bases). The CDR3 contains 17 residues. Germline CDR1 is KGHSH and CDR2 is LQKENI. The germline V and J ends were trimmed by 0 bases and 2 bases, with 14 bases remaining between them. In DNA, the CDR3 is TGTGCCAGCTCACCACCGGGCGGACTGCACACCTACAATGAGCAGTTCTTC. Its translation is CASSPPGGLHTYNEQFF. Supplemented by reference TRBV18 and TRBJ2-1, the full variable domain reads NAGVMQNPRHLVRRRGQEARLRCSPMKGHSHVYWYRQLPEEGLKFMVYLQKENIIDESGMPKERFSAEFPKEGPSILRIQQVVRGDSAAYFCASSPPGGLHTYNEQFFGPGTRLTVL.